Listed below are T cell receptor beta chains from one sample, sequenced in a study of control samples from healthy donors and cancer patients. The table came from immunoSEQ multiplex PCR; TCRdb's copy has only in-frame clones and leaves some out. The table records 15,000 to 19,000 clones, over 80% of them present only once. The sequenced sample consisted of PBMCs. These receptors were taken from a woman between 70 and 85 years old with colorectal cancer. CDR3s include the opening cysteine and the closing phenylalanine or tryptophan. A D gene is named only where the DNA matches it firmly. A clone size is listed for some rows: how often the clone was seen (once, few, many), or a class if it is expanded.

size	V	D	J	DNA	CDR3
.	TRBV18	.	TRBJ2-2	TGTGCCAGCTCAGTTCCAGGGTGGACCGGGGAGCTGTTTTTT	CASSVPGWTGELFF
.	TRBV9	TRBD1	TRBJ1-2	TGTGCCAGCAGCGACAGGGGAGGCTATGGCTACACCTTC	CASSDRGGYGYTF
.	TRBV11-3	TRBD1	TRBJ2-7	TGTGCCAGCAGCGTCGGGACAGGCTACGAGCAGTACTTC	CASSVGTGYEQYF
.	TRBV30	.	TRBJ1-1	TGTGCCTGGAGTGTGGCCCGGACTGAAGCTTTCTTT	CAWSVARTEAFF
.	TRBV4-2	.	TRBJ2-7	TGTGCCAGCAGCCAAGTGGAGCGGGCTGGTTACGAGCAGTACTTC	CASSQVERAGYEQYF
few	TRBV6-5	.	TRBJ2-7	TGTGCCAGCCGCGCCGGGGACCTCTACGAGCAGTACTTC	CASRAGDLYEQYF
.	TRBV19	TRBD1	TRBJ2-1	TGTGCCAGTAGTCCCCCCCCCACCGACAGGGGGCGAAGCTCCTACAATGAGCAGTTCTTC	CASSPPPTDRGRSSYNEQFF
.	TRBV11-3	.	TRBJ2-7	TGTGCCAGCAGCCCGGGACTTCTATACGAGCAGTACTTC	CASSPGLLYEQYF
.	TRBV20-1	.	TRBJ1-3	TGCAGTGCTAGTGAGGGATCCACTGGAAACACCATATATTTT	CSASEGSTGNTIYF
once	TRBV9	.	TRBJ1-1	TGTGCCAGCAGCTGGGGGCAGGGCAACACTGAAGCTTTCTTT	CASSWGQGNTEAFF
few	TRBV13	.	TRBJ1-1	TGTGCCAGCAGCTTAGGCGGTGAAGCTTTCTTT	CASSLGGEAFF
.	TRBV15	.	TRBJ2-5	TGTGCCACCGGCGGCGACTGGGAGACCCAGTACTTC	CATGGDWETQYF
.	TRBV2	.	TRBJ2-5	TGTGCCAGCAGTGAACGGGCCCGGGCGTGGGAGACCCAGTACTTC	CASSERARAWETQYF
few	TRBV6-4	TRBD2	TRBJ2-1	TGTGCCAGCAGTGTGACTAGCGGGAACAATGAGCAGTTCTTC	CASSVTSGNNEQFF
few	TRBV7-2	.	TRBJ1-6	TGTGCCAGCAGACCCGGGACGGGGCACTCACCCCTCCACTTT	CASRPGTGHSPLHF
few	TRBV5-6	.	TRBJ1-1	TGTGCCAGCAGCTTCAGGACAGCGGAAACTGAAGCTTTCTTT	CASSFRTAETEAFF
.	TRBV6-8	.	TRBJ2-7	TGTGCCAGCAGTCTCCCCGGGCTACCAACTCCGTACTTC	CASSLPGLPTPYF
.	TRBV12-3/TRBV12-4	.	TRBJ2-7	TGTGCCAGCATCAGGCAGGGGTCCTACGAGCAGTACTTC	CASIRQGSYEQYF
.	TRBV4-3	TRBD1	TRBJ2-4	TGCGCCAGCAGCCAAGATGTGGGACAGATAAACATTCAGTACTTC	CASSQDVGQINIQYF
.	TRBV3-1/TRBV3-2	TRBD2	TRBJ2-2	TGTGCCAGCAGCCGGGACTATAGCAACACCGGGGAGCTGTTTTTT	CASSRDYSNTGELFF
.	TRBV11-3	TRBD2	TRBJ2-5	TGTGCCAGCAGCTTGGGACTAGGACGAGGGGAGACCCAGTACTTC	CASSLGLGRGETQYF
.	TRBV14	TRBD1	TRBJ1-1	TGTGCCAGCAGCCGCCGGACAGGGTGGGACACTGAAGCTTTCTTT	CASSRRTGWDTEAFF
.	TRBV9	.	TRBJ1-1	TGTGCCAGCAGCGTAGAGGTAGGGGGTACTGAAGCTTTCTTT	CASSVEVGGTEAFF
few	TRBV7-9	.	TRBJ1-2	TGTGCCAGCAGCTTAGGTACGAGAGGGTATGGCTACACCTTC	CASSLGTRGYGYTF
few	TRBV5-4	.	TRBJ1-6	TGTGCCAGCAGCTTGAAGGAACAGGGTAATTCACCCCTCCACTTT	CASSLKEQGNSPLHF
.	TRBV25-1	.	TRBJ2-7	TGTGCCAGCAGTGAGCCCTCCATCGGGGCCTACGAGCAGTACTTC	CASSEPSIGAYEQYF
.	TRBV4-2	.	TRBJ1-2	TGTGCCAGCAGCCAAGAGGCCAGGGGAGACTACACCTTC	CASSQEARGDYTF
.	TRBV5-4	.	TRBJ1-6	TGTGCCAGCAGCTTAGGAGCGGTCTATAATTCACCCCTCCACTTT	CASSLGAVYNSPLHF
.	TRBV19	TRBD1	TRBJ2-2	TGTGCCAGTACCCCCCGCCGGGACAGACACACCGGGGAGCTGTTTTTT	CASTPRRDRHTGELFF
.	TRBV7-9	.	TRBJ1-4	TGTGCCAGCAGCTCCAGAGCAACTAATGAAAAACTGTTTTTT	CASSSRATNEKLFF
.	TRBV5-4	.	TRBJ1-1	TGTGCCAGCAGCTTGGTAGCGGGACCGATTAACACTGAAGCTTTCTTT	CASSLVAGPINTEAFF
.	TRBV5-1	.	TRBJ1-1	TGCGCCAGCAGGGAGGGGTTTGGGCGCACTGAAGCTTTCTTT	CASREGFGRTEAFF
.	TRBV12-2	.	TRBJ2-7	TGTGCAAGTCGCTCGACCGGACAGGACCGCTCCTACGAGCAGTACTTC	CASRSTGQDRSYEQYF
.	TRBV3-1/TRBV3-2	TRBD1	TRBJ2-1	TGTGCCAGCAGCCAAGACCACCCGACAGGGTCGGGGCACTACGATGAGCAGTTCTTC	CASSQDHPTGSGHYDEQFF
few	TRBV4-3	TRBD1	TRBJ1-1	TGCGCCAGCAGCCAGACAGGGCGAGAAGCTTTCTTT	CASSQTGREAFF
.	TRBV4-2	TRBD2	TRBJ2-5	TGTGCCAGCAGCCAAGACCTACTAGCGGGGGGGACTCAAGAGACCCAGTACTTC	CASSQDLLAGGTQETQYF
once	TRBV7-9	.	TRBJ2-4	TGTGCCAGCAGCCCCCAATTAACCAAAAACATTCAGTACTTC	CASSPQLTKNIQYF
once	TRBV11-3	TRBD1	TRBJ1-3	TGTGCCTCCGAATCCTCCCGGGACAGGGGGCTTGGAAACACCATATATTTT	CASESSRDRGLGNTIYF
.	TRBV9	.	TRBJ2-2	TGTGCCAGCAGCCCACCCAAGGGCCTAACCGGGGAGCTGTTTTTT	CASSPPKGLTGELFF
.	TRBV7-2	.	TRBJ2-7	TGTGCCAGCAGCGGATCCTACGAGCAGTACTTC	CASSGSYEQYF
.	TRBV19	TRBD1	TRBJ1-5	TGTGCCACCAAGGGACAGGCTCAGCCCCAGCATTTT	CATKGQAQPQHF
.	TRBV6-4	.	TRBJ2-6	TGTGCCAGCAGTGACTCCCCTGGGGCCAACGTCCTGACTTTC	CASSDSPGANVLTF
.	TRBV7-2	.	TRBJ2-3	TGTGCCAGCAGCCCCGGGTGGGAGGCAGATACGCAGTATTTT	CASSPGWEADTQYF
.	TRBV19	.	TRBJ2-1	TGTGCCAGTAGTATAGTAGCGGTGGGGGATGAGCAGTTCTTC	CASSIVAVGDEQFF
few	TRBV20-1	.	TRBJ2-3	TGCAGTGCTAGAGATCTCAGTACGCAGTATTTT	CSARDLSTQYF
.	TRBV27	TRBD1	TRBJ2-1	TGTGCCAGCAGAGCCGGGACAGGGGGCTTCAATGAGCAGTTCTTC	CASRAGTGGFNEQFF
.	TRBV2	TRBD1	TRBJ1-5	TGTGCCAGCAGCGAAGGACAGGGCAGGGCTCAGCCCCAGCATTTT	CASSEGQGRAQPQHF
once	TRBV12-3/TRBV12-4	.	TRBJ1-5	TGTGCCAGCAGTCGGGTACTTTCACAGCCCCAGCATTTT	CASSRVLSQPQHF
.	TRBV29-1	TRBD1	TRBJ2-4	TGCAGCGTTGTAGGCCTTCCGGACAGGCCGAGGGCCAAAAACATTCAGTACTTC	CSVVGLPDRPRAKNIQYF
.	TRBV16	TRBD1	TRBJ1-5	TGTGCCAGCAGCCAATCTCGACAGGGGGCTAGGCAGCCCCAGCATTTT	CASSQSRQGARQPQHF
.	TRBV11-3	.	TRBJ2-3	TGTGCCAGCAGCTTAGGAGAAATCACGCAGTATTTT	CASSLGEITQYF
once	TRBV4-3	.	TRBJ1-6	TGCGCCAGCAGCCAAGATTGGGGGGGGGATTCACCCCTCCACTTT	CASSQDWGGDSPLHF
.	TRBV12-3/TRBV12-4	.	TRBJ1-1	TGTGCCAGCAGTTTGAGGGTGAACACTGAAGCTTTCTTT	CASSLRVNTEAFF
.	TRBV5-5	TRBD1	TRBJ1-4	TGTGCCAGCAGCCCGGGACAGGGAGGTGAAAAACTGTTTTTT	CASSPGQGGEKLFF